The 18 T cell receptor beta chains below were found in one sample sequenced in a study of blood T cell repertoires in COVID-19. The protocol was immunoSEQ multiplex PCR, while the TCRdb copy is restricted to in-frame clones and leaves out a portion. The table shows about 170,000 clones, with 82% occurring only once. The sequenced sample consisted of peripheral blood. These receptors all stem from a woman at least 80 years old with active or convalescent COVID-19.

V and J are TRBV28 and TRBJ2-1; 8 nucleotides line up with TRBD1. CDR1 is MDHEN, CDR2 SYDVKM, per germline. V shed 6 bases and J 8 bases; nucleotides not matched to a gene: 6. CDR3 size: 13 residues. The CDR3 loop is CASRQTGAYEQFF. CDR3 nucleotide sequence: TGTGCCAGCAGGCAGACAGGGGCCTATGAGCAGTTCTTC.

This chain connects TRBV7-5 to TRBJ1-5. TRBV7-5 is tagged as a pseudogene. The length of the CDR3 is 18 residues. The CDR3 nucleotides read TGTGCCAGAAGCTTAGATATTGTGGACGGAGGGGGCAATCAGCCCCAGCATTTT. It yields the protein CARSLDIVDGGGNQPQHF.

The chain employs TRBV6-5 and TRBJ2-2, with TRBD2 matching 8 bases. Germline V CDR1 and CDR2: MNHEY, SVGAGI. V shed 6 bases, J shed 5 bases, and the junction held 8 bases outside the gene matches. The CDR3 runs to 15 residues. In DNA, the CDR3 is TGTGCCAGCAGGGCAGCGGGAGTGGGAACCGGGGAGCTGTTTTTT. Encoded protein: CASRAAGVGTGELFF.

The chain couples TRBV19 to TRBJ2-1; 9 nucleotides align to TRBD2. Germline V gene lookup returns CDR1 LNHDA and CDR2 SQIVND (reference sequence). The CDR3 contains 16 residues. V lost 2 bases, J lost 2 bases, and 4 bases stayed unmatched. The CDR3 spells CASSISGRITYNEQFF. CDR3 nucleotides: TGTGCCAGTAGTATAAGCGGGAGGATTACCTACAATGAGCAGTTCTTC.

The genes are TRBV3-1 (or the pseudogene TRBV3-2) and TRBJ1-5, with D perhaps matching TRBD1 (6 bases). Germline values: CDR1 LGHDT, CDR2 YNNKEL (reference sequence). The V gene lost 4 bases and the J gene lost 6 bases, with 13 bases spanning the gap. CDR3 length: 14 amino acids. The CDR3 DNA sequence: TGTGCCAGCAGCCCCCGGGCAGGGGTTCAGCCCCAGCATTTT. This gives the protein CASSPRAGVQPQHF.

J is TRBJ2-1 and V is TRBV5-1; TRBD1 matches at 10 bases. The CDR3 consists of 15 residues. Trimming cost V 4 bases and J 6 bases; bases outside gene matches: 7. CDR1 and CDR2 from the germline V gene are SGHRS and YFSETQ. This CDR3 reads CASSATGQGSNEQFF. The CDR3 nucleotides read TGCGCCAGCAGCGCGACGGGACAGGGGAGCAATGAGCAGTTCTTC.

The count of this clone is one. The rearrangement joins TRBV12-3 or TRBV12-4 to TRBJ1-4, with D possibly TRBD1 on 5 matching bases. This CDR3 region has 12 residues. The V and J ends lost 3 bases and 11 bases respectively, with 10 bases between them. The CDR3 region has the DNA TGTGCCAGCAGTTTTAGGGGAGGGAAACTGTTTTTT. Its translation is CASSFRGGKLFF.

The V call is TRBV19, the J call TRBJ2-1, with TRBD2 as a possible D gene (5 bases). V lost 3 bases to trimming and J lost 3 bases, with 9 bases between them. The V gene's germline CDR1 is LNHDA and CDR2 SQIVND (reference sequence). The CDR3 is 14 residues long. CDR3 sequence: CASSMSSRYNEQFF. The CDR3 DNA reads TGTGCCAGTAGTATGTCTAGCCGCTACAATGAGCAGTTCTTC. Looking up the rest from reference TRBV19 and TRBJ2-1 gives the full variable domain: DGGITQSPKYLFRKEGQNVTLSCEQNLNHDAMYWYRQDPGQGLRLIYYSQIVNDFQKGDIAEGYSVSREKKESFPLTVTSAQKNPTAFYLCASSMSSRYNEQFFGPGTRLTVL.

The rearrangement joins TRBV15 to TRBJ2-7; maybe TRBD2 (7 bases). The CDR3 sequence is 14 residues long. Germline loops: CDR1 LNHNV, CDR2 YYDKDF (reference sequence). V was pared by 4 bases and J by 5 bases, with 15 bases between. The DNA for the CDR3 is TGTGCCACCAGCATCGGTGGGGGGGGCCACGAGCAGTACTTC. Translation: CATSIGGGGHEQYF.

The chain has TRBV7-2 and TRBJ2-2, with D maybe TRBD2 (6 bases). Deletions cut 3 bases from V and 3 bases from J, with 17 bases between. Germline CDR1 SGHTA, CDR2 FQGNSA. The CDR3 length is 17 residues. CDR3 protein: CASSFGTSGRDTGELFF. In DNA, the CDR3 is TGTGCCAGCAGCTTCGGGACTTCGGGGCGGGACACCGGGGAGCTGTTTTTT. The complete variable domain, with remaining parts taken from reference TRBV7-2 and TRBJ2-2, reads GAGVSQSPSNKVTEKGKDVELRCDPISGHTALYWYRQSLGQGLEFLIYFQGNSAPDKSGLPSDRFSAERTGGSVSTLTIQRTQQEDSAVYLCASSFGTSGRDTGELFFGEGSRLTVL.

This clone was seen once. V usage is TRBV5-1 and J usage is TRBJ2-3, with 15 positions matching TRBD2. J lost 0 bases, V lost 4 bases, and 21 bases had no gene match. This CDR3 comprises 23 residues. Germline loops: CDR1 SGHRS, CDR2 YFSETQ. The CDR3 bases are TGCGCCAGCAGCCCTCACGGACTAGCGGGAGGGCCGGCAGAGAAACCTAGCACAGATACGCAGTATTTT. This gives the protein CASSPHGLAGGPAEKPSTDTQYF.

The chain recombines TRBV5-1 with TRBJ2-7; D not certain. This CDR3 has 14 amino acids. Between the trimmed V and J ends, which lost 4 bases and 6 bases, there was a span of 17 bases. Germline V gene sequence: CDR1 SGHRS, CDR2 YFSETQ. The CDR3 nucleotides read TGCGCCAGCAGCGATGTCTCTTCAGATGGCGAGCAGTACTTC. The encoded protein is CASSDVSSDGEQYF.

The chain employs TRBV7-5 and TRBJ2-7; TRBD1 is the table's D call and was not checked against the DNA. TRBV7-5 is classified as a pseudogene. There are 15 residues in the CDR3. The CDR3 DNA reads TGTGCCAGAAGCACTTGGACAGGGGGCTTTTACGAGCAGTACTTC. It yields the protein CARSTWTGGFYEQYF.

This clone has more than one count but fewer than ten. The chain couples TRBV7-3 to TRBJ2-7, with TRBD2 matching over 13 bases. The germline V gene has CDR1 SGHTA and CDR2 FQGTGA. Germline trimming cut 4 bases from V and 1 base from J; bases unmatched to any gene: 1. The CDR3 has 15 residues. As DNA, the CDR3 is TGTGCCAGCAGCTCGGGACTAGCGGGATCCTACGAGCAGTACTTC. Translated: CASSSGLAGSYEQYF.

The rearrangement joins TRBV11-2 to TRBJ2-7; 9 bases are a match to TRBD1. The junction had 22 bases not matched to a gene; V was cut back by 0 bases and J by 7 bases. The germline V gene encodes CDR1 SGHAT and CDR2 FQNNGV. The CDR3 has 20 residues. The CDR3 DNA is TGTGCCAGCAGCTTAGAAGGTTTTCTATGGGGACAGGGAAGCGGTGGGGAGCAGTACTTC. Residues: CASSLEGFLWGQGSGGEQYF.

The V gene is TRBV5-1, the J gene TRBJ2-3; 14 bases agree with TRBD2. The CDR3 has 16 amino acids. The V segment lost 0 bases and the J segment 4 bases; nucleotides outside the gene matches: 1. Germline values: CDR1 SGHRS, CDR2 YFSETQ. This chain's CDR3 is CASSLGLAGGADTQYF. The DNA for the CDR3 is TGCGCCAGCAGCTTGGGACTAGCGGGAGGGGCAGATACGCAGTATTTT. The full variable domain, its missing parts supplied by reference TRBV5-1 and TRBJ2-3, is KAGVTQTPRYLIKTRGQQVTLSCSPISGHRSVSWYQQTPGQGLQFLFEYFSETQRNKGNFPGRFSGRQFSNSRSEMNVSTLELGDSALYLCASSLGLAGGADTQYFGPGTRLTVL.

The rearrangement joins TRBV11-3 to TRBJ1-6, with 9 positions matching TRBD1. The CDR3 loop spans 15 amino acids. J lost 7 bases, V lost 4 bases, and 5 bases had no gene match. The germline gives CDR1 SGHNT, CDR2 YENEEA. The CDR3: CASSWGQGPNSPLHF. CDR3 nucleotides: TGTGCCAGCAGCTGGGGACAGGGTCCCAATTCACCCCTCCACTTT.

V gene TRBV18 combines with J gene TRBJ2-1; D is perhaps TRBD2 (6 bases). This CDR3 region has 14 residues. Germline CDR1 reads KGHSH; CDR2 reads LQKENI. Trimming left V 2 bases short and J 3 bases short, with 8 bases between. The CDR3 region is CASSPGGNYNEQFF. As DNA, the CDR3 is TGTGCCAGCTCACCAGGAGGGAACTACAATGAGCAGTTCTTC.